The entry below describes one T cell receptor (beta chain). The record originates from a study of blood T cell repertoires in COVID-19. Across the study: PBMCs, B-cell-depleted T cells, or T cells provided the cDNA or gDNA that made up the material.

Original data processing: Researchers report that nucleated cell counts were estimated from reference gene primer amplification. This table comes from immunoSEQ multiplex PCR, and its TCRdb copy is limited to in-frame clones, with some not included. V, J and clone size derive from that table, while D and trimming were established from the DNA sequence. The sample has fewer than 300,000 clones, roughly 90% seen once. The CDR3 has 17 residues. CDR1 and CDR2 (germline): LNHDA, SQIVND (reference sequence). V lost 1 base and J lost 4, with 17 bases in between. This sequence originates from a young woman with acute or convalescent COVID-19. The chain couples TRBV19 to TRBJ1-5, with D perhaps TRBD1 (5 bases). Material for sequencing was peripheral blood. In nucleotides, the CDR3 is TGTGCCAGTAGTATAGTGTTAAGCGGGGGAGGGAATCAGCCCCAGCATTTT. It yields the protein CASSIVLSGGGNQPQHF. Filled out from reference TRBV19 and TRBJ1-5, the complete variable domain reads DGGITQSPKYLFRKEGQNVTLSCEQNLNHDAMYWYRQDPGQGLRLIYYSQIVNDFQKGDIAEGYSVSREKKESFPLTVTSAQKNPTAFYLCASSIVLSGGGNQPQHFGDGTRLSIL.